This T cell receptor beta chain was recovered during a study of OX40 agonist ivuxolimab in advanced cancers. The overall study: In this cohort, patients received ivuxolimab, an agonistic anti-OX40 (CD134) antibody. Dose-escalation cases comprised hepatocellular carcinoma, melanoma, renal cell or head and neck cancer.

Turning to this clone: The target antigen is unknown.

Generated by immunoSEQ multiplex PCR, the TCRdb table keeps only in-frame clones and is missing some. This table holds tens of thousands of clones, around nine tenths found once. Study outcomes and limitations: More expanded clones were seen, on average, in CD8+ T cells than in CD4+. Researchers did not determine the expanded peripheral T cells' antigen specificity.

The CDR3 has 12 amino acids. Germline V gene sequence: CDR1 SQVTM, CDR2 ANQGSEA. Trimming pared 4 bases from V and 4 bases from J, leaving 9 bases between. The J gene is TRBJ2-3, the V gene TRBV29-1; D tentatively reads TRBD1 or TRBD2 (5 bases each). Here the sequenced sample was CD4+ or CD8+ T cells sorted from blood, taken in a trial of the OX40 agonist ivuxolimab. This clonotype originated in an adult with an advanced solid tumor such as melanoma, head and neck, liver or kidney cancer. The CDR3 region is CSVGGGADTQYF. CDR3 bases: TGCAGCGTTGGTGGGGGTGCAGATACGCAGTATTTT.